One and the same sample provided the 5 T cell receptor beta chains below, sequenced in a study of regulatory T cells in long-lasting Graves disease. The time point was: newly diagnosed GD, antithyroid drugs for less than 3 months. Preparation of the TCR library used RNA extracted from PBMCs. Sequencing libraries for TCR beta were prepared with iRepertoire HTBI primers and Arm-PCR of CDR3 regions. One entry per CDR3 protein, called by TCRdb with MiXCR from the multiplex PCR reads. The table includes roughly 560,000 distinct CDR3 sequences, 15% to 20% detected once. These same data were also listed under a study on T cells in Graves' hyperthyroidism and ophthalmopathy.

Source: peripheral blood mononuclear cells (PBMCs), taken at new diagnosis, from a patient treated with antithyroid drugs. The receptors were sampled from a woman aged 40-60 years with Graves disease.

This chain joins TRBV15 and TRBJ1-1; D gene uncertain. The CDR3 contains 13 residues. V was trimmed by 0 bases and J by 6 bases, leaving 8 bases between them. Germline CDR1 and CDR2: LNHNV and YYDKDF (reference sequence). The CDR3 region is CATSREEAAEAFF. CDR3 nucleotide sequence: TGTGCCACCAGCAGAGAGGAGGCAGCTGAAGCTTTCTTT.

This clonotype was detected ten times or more. The junction departs from germline at one end; a sequencing error may be responsible. The V and J genes are TRBV5-1 and TRBJ1-5; D is perhaps TRBD1 (6 bases). CDR3 length equals 13 residues. Germline V lookup: CDR1 SGHRS, CDR2 YFSETQ. The CDR3 reads CASSLEGGEPQHF. In DNA, the CDR3 is TGTGCCAGCAGCTTGGAAGGGGGTGAGCCCCAGCATTTT.

The chain couples TRBV7-2 to TRBJ1-5; D perhaps matches TRBD1 (5 bases). Trimming cost V 5 bases and J 0 bases, with 11 bases left between them. This CDR3 contains 15 residues. In germline, CDR1 is SGHTA, CDR2 FQGNSA. The CDR3: CASSPQGTSNQPQHF. The DNA for the CDR3 is TGTGCCAGCAGCCCCCAGGGAACTAGCAATCAGCCCCAGCATTTT.

The rearrangement uses TRBV25-1 and TRBJ1-4, with 8 bases identical to TRBD1. The CDR3 totals 15 residues. V dropped 5 bases and J dropped 8; count of bases not matched to a gene: 10. Germline V gene sequence: CDR1 MGHDK, CDR2 SYGVNS. The CDR3 DNA reads TGTGCCAGCAGTACGCGAAGGACAGGGCGCGAAAAACTGTTTTTT. Protein sequence: CASSTRRTGREKLFF.

The chain joins TRBV7-9 to TRBJ2-1; either TRBD1 or TRBD2 may fit D (6 bases each). V was shortened by 1 base and J by 8 bases, with 18 bases between the two germline ends. The length of the CDR3 is 16 residues. Germline lookup yields CDR1 SEHNR and CDR2 FQNEAQ (reference sequence). The CDR3 DNA reads as TGTGCCAGCAGCTTAGTAGGGACTCCTGAGGGGGATGAGCAGTTCTTC. This encodes CASSLVGTPEGDEQFF. The complete variable domain, with remaining parts taken from reference TRBV7-9 and TRBJ2-1, reads DTGVSQNPRHKITKRGQNVTFRCDPISEHNRLYWYRQTLGQGPEFLTYFQNEAQLEKSRLLSDRFSAERPKGSFSTLEIQRTEQGDSAMYLCASSLVGTPEGDEQFFGPGTRLTVL.